The clone carrying this TCR beta chain appeared many times. The entry originates in a study of blood T cell repertoires in COVID-19. Study in general: Acute and convalescent COVID-19 specimens originated in the United States, Italy and Spain.

In the source study's methods: Amplified reference gene primers provided the basis for estimating nucleated cell counts. Profiled with immunoSEQ multiplex PCR; TCRdb holds only in-frame clones, not every one. The V and J calls and clone size were taken over from that table, and D and trimming were inferred from the DNA. The sample lists 150,000 or so clones, roughly 80% occurring once. Recovery among Cohort 3 donors was established by two negative PCRs, clearance, or symptom resolution. The length of the CDR3 is 16 residues. The germline V gene encodes CDR1 LNHDA and CDR2 SQIVND (reference sequence). The V end was cut by 1 base, the J end by 5 bases, with 17 bases between.

The sample consisted of PBMCs or T cells enriched from blood (not recorded which). This receptor was obtained from a woman in her forties or fifties who had recovered from COVID-19. This rearrangement joins TRBV19 to TRBJ1-1, with D possibly being TRBD1 (5 bases). The CDR3 DNA is TGTGCCAGTAGTATAGGGTGGGGCAGGGTTGGTACTGAAGCTTTCTTT. It yields the protein CASSIGWGRVGTEAFF.